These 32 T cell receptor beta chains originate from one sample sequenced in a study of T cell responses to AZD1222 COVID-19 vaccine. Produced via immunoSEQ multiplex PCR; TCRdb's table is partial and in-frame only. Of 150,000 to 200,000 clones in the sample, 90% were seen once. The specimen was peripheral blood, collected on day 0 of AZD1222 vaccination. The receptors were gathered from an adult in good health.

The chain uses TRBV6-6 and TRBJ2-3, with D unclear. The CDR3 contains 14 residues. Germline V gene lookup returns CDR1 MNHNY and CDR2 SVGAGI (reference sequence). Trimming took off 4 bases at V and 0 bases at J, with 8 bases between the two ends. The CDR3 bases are TGTGCCAGCAGTTCTCTAGGGAGCACAGATACGCAGTATTTT. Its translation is CASSSLGSTDTQYF.

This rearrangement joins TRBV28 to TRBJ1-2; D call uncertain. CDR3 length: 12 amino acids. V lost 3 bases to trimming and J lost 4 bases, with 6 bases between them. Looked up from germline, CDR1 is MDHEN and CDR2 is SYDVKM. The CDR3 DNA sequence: TGTGCCAGCAGTTTCGACCTCTATGGCTACACCTTC. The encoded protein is CASSFDLYGYTF.

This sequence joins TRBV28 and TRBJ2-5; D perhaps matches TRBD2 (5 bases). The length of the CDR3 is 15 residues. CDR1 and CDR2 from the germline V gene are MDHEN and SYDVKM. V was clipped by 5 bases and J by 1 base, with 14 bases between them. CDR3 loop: CASSPRRTPQETQYF. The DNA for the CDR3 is TGTGCCAGCAGTCCGAGGAGGACGCCCCAAGAGACCCAGTACTTC.

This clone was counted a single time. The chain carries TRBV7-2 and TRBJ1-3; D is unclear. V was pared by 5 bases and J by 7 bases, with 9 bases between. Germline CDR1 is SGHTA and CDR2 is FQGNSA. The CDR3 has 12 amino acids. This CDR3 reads CASSPRKNTIYF. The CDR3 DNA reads TGTGCCAGCAGCCCTCGGAAGAACACCATATATTTT.

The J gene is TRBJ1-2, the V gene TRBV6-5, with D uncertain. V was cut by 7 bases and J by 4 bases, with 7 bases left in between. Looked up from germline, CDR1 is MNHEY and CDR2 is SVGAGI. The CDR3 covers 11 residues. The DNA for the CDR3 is TGTGCCAGCACCGCTGGCTATGGCTACACCTTC. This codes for CASTAGYGYTF.

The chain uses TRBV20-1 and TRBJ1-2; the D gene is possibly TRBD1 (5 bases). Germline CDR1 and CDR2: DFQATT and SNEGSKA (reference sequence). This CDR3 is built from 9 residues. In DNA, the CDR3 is TGCGGGGGTTACTATGGCTACACCTTC. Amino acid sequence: CGGYYGYTF.

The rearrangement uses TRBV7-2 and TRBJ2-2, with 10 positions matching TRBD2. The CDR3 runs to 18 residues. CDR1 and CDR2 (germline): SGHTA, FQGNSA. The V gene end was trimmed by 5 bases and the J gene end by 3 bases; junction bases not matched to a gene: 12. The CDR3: CASSPMSGGAGYTGELFF. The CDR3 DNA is TGTGCCAGCAGCCCCATGAGCGGGGGGGCCGGGTACACCGGGGAGCTGTTTTTT.

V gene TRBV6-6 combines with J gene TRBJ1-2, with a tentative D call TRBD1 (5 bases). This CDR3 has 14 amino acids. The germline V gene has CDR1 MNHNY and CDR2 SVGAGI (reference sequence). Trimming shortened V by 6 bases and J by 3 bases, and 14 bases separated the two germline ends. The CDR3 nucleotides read TGTGCCAGCAGCCACGGGCAGGGCGACTATGGCTACACCTTC. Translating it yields CASSHGQGDYGYTF.

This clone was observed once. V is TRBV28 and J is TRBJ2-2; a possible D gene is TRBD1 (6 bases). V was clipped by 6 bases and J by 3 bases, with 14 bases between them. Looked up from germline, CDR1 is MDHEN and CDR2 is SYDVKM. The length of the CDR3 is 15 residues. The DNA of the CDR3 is TGTGCCAGCAGACGTACAGGGCTGGACACCGGGGAGCTGTTTTTT. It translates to CASRRTGLDTGELFF.

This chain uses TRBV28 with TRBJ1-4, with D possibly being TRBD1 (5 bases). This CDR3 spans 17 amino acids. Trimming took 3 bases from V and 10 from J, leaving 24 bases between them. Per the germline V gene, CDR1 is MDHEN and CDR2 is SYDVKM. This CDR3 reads CASSFWGGGSQGGKLFF. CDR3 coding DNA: TGTGCCAGCAGTTTCTGGGGTGGAGGCAGCCAGGGAGGAAAACTGTTTTTT.

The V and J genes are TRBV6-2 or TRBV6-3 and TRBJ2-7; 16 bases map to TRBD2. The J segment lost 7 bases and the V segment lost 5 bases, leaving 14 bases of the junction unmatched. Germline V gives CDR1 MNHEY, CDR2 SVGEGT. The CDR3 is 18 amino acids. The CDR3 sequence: CASSQVRGTSGRAEEQYF. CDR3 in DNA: TGTGCCAGCAGTCAAGTGAGGGGGACTAGCGGGAGGGCCGAAGAGCAGTACTTC.

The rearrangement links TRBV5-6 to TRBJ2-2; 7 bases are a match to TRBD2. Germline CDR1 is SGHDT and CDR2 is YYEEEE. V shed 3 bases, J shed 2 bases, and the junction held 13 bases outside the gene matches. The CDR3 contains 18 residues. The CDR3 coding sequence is TGTGCCAGCAGCTCCCGCAGGGTGGGAGGGATTAACACCGGGGAGCTGTTTTTT. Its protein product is CASSSRRVGGINTGELFF.

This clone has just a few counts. CDR3 in DNA: TGTGCCAGCAGCCTTGGGGCCGGGACTAGCCGCACAGATACGCAGTATTTT. This gives the protein CASSLGAGTSRTDTQYF. V is TRBV5-6 and J is TRBJ2-3; 9 nucleotides line up with TRBD2. The CDR3 spans 17 residues. Germline trimming cut 4 bases from V and 1 base from J; bases unmatched to any gene: 10. Germline values: CDR1 SGHDT, CDR2 YYEEEE.

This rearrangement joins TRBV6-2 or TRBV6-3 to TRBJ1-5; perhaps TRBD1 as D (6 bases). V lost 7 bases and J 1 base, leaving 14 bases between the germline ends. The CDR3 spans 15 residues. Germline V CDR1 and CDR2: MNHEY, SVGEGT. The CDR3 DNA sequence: TGTGCCAGCAACCCCGGGGGGCGAAGCAATCAGCCCCAGCATTTT. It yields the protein CASNPGGRSNQPQHF.

CDR3 loop: CASTQEGSDGYTF. DNA for the CDR3: TGCGCCAGCACCCAAGAGGGCTCAGATGGCTACACCTTC. V is TRBV5-1 and J is TRBJ1-2; D remains ambiguous. Trimming removed 6 bases at V and 6 bases at J, with 15 bases between. Germline CDR1 is SGHRS and CDR2 is YFSETQ. The CDR3 is 13 residues long.

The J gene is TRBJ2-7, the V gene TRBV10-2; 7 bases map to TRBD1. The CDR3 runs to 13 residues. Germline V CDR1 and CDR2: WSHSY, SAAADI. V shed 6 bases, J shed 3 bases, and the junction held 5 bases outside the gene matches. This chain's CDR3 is CASRGTASYEQYF. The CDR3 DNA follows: TGCGCCAGCAGAGGGACAGCGAGCTACGAGCAGTACTTC.

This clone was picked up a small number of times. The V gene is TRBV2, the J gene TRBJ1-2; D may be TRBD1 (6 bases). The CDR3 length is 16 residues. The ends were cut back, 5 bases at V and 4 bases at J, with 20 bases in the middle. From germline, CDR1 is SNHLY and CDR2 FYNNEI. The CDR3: CASSRFTGGGFYGYTF. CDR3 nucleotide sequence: TGTGCCAGCAGTCGATTTACGGGGGGCGGTTTCTATGGCTACACCTTC.

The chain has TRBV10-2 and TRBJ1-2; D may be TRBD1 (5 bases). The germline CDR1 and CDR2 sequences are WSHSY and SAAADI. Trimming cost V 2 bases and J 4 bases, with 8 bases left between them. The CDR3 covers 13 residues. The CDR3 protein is CASSEGGFYGYTF. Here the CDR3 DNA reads TGCGCCAGCAGTGAGGGGGGGTTCTATGGCTACACCTTC.

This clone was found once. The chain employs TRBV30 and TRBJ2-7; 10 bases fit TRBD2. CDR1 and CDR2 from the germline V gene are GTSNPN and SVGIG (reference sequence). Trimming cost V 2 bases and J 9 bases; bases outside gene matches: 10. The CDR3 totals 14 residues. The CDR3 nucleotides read TGTGCCTGGAGTTCTACGAGCGGGGGGGCCGTGCAGTACTTC. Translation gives CAWSSTSGGAVQYF. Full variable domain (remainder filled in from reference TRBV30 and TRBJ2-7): SQTIHQWPATLVQPVGSPLSLECTVEGTSNPNLYWYRQAAGRGLQLLFYSVGIGQISSEVPQNLSASRPQDRQFILSSKKLLLSDSGFYLCAWSSTSGGAVQYFGPGTRLTVT.

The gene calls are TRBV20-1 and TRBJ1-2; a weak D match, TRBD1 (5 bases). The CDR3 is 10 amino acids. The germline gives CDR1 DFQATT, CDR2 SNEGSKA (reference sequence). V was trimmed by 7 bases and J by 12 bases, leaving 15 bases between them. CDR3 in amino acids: CSGRDEQDTF. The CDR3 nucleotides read TGCAGTGGTAGGGACGAACAAGACACCTTC.

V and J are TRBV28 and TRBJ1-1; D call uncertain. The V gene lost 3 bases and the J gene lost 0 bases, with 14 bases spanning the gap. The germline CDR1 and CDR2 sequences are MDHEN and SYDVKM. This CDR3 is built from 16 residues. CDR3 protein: CASSLAGRTMNTEAFF. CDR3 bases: TGTGCCAGCAGTTTGGCAGGTCGAACTATGAACACTGAAGCTTTCTTT.

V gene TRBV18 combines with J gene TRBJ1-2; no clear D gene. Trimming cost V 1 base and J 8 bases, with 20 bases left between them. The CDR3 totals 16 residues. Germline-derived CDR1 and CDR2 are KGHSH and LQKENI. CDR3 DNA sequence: TGTGCCAGCTCACCACGAATGGAAACCTCCTCTGGGGGCTACACCTTC. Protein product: CASSPRMETSSGGYTF.

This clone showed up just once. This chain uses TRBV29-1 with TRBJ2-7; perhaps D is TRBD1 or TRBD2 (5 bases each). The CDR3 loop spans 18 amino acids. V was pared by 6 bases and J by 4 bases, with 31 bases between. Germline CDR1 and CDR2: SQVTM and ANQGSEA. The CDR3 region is CSVQTLPGLAGVGYEQYF. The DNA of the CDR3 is TGCAGCGTACAGACTCTACCGGGGCTAGCCGGAGTAGGGTACGAGCAGTACTTC.

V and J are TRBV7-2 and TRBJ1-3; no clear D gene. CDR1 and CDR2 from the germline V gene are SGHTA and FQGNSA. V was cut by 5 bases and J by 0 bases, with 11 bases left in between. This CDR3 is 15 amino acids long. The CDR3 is CASSAALASGNTIYF. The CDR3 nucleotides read TGTGCCAGCAGCGCTGCACTAGCCTCTGGAAACACCATATATTTT.

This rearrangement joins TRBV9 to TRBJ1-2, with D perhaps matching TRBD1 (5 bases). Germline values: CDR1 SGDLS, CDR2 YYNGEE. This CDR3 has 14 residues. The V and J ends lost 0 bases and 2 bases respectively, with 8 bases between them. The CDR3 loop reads CASSVAGNNYGYTF. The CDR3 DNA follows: TGTGCCAGCAGCGTAGCAGGGAACAACTATGGCTACACCTTC.

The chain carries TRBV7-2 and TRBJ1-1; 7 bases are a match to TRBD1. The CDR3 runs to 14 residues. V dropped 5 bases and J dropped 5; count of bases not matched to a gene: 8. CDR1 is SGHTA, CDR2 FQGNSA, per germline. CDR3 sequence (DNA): TGTGCCAGCAGCCGGAGACAGGGCGAGACTGAAGCTTTCTTT. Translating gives CASSRRQGETEAFF.

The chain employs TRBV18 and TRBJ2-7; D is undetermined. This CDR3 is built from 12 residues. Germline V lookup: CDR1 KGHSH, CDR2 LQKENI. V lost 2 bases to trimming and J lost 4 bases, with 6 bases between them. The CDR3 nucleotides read TGTGCCAGCTCACCAGAAAGGTACGAGCAGTACTTC. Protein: CASSPERYEQYF.

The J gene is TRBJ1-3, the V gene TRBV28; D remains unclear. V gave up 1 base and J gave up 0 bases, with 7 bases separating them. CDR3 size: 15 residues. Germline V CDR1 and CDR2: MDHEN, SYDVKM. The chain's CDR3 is CASSLFQASGNTIYF. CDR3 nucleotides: TGTGCCAGCAGTTTATTCCAGGCCTCTGGAAACACCATATATTTT.

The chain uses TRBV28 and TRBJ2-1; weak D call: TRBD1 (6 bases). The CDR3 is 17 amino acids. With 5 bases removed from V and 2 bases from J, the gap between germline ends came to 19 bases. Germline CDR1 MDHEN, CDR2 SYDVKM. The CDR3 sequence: CASSRDTLSVTYNEQFF. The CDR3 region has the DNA TGTGCCAGCAGTCGGGACACCCTGTCAGTTACCTACAATGAGCAGTTCTTC.

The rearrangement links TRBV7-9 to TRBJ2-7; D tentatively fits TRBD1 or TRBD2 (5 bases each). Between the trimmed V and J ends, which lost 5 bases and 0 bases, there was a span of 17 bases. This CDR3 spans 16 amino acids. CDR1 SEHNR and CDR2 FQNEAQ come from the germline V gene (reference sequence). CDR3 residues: CASSAQGRRSSYEQYF. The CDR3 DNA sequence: TGTGCCAGCAGCGCGCAGGGACGGAGGAGCTCCTACGAGCAGTACTTC.

The DNA of the CDR3 is TGTGCCAGCAGTCCCGGGACAGGGTTCGAGCAGTACTTC. The encoded protein is CASSPGTGFEQYF. This chain uses TRBV27 with TRBJ2-7; 9 bases align to TRBD1. This CDR3 spans 13 amino acids. From germline, CDR1 is MNHEY and CDR2 SMNVEV (reference sequence). Trimming removed 5 bases from V and 6 bases from J; junction bases left unmatched: 5.

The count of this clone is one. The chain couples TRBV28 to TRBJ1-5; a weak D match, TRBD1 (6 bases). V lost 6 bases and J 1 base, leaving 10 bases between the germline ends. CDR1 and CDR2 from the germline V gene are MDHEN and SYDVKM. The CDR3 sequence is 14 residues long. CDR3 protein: CASRTGQSNQPQHF. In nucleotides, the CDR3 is TGTGCCAGCAGAACTGGACAGAGCAATCAGCCCCAGCATTTT.